This TCR beta chain was sequenced for a study of T cell responses to AZD1222 COVID-19 vaccine (dated by TCRdb to 2020 to 2023). Regarding the research as a whole: TCR sequencing was performed for 230 to 250 trial participants, of whom about 200 were given two doses of AZD1222 and approximately 25 were given two doses of MenACWY control vaccine. Trial participants were enrolled into age subgroups of 18-55, 56-69 and 70-plus years, which contained about 160, 30 and 59 TCR-sequenced participants, respectively.

The CDR3 regions of human TCRbeta chains were analyzed by immunosequencing. The study's own analysis went as follows. Repertoire TCRs were checked for matches against a reference library of SARS-CoV-2-specific TCRs that had been generated using the MIRA antigen-specificity platform. Breadth meant the fraction of unique TCRs that were SARS-CoV-2-associated, whereas depth meant the fraction of total T cells that were SARS-CoV-2-associated. Using the MIRA data, each spike-specific TCR was mapped to the spike region that the TCR reacts to and placed in a CD4 or CD8 class. Log10-transformed breadth and depth values were compared by one-way ANOVA with Sidak's multiple comparisons tests. What TCRdb holds here is the immuneACCESS table cut down to in-frame rearrangements. Part of the clones is not present; checked against another copy, under half of the missing clones reflect an unresolved V gene, and the others are unexplained. Clone size and the V and J calls come from that table; the DNA yielded D and trimming. This sample has 250,000 to 300,000 clones in its table, and roughly 93% of those were observed once. 0.55% of the sample comes from the top ten.

As concerns this clone: The antigen this receptor binds is unknown. The sample holds no much larger clone one base away, and base qualities are not on file.

General study outcomes and caveats: The whole spike protein was spanned by vaccine-associated CD4 TCRs, and dominant responses were seen in regions 160-218 and 743-854. Only five or six AZD1222 recipients were SARS-CoV-2 seropositive at baseline, limiting conclusions about previously exposed vaccinees. Reportedly, almost half of the unique spike-specific TCRs recognized epitopes lying outside the regions that are mutated in the B.1.351 and B.1.1.7 variants. The 56-69-year group was small, and its depth increase did not reach significance, likely because of low power. Participants were mostly white British and included more females than males, and it was suggested by the authors that clonal diversity may have been underestimated. A significant rise in spike-specific TCR breadth and depth was observed after two AZD1222 doses relative to day 0 and relative to MenACWY recipients. Because no day 14 peak-response samples were available, the repertoires could be characterized only after the peak T cell response.

V is pared back by 4 bases and J by 2 bases, with 9 bases lying between the germline termini. Counted from cysteine to phenylalanine, this CDR3 has 13 amino acids. Only the CDR3 DNA is retained, 39 bases long and in frame from the first base. The germline V gene sets CDR1 to SGHRS and CDR2 to YFSETQ. In light of the paper, this sample's time point label describes: about 28 days (+/-7) after the second vaccine dose. AZD1222 recipients whose second dose came at about 4 weeks and those whose second dose came at about 12 weeks were combined into one group, since spike-specific TCR depth and breadth did not differ between the two schedules. Samples from vaccinated people were obtained from the UK trials COV001 and COV002, which included a single-blind randomized controlled phase 2/3 trial of AZD1222 (ChAdOx1 nCoV-19) in healthy adults. Trial participant PBMC samples were collected at day 0 and day 28 after the second dose for TCRbeta chain sequencing.

This receptor was taken from an adult who received the AZD1222 COVID-19 vaccine. This material consisted of peripheral blood, taken 28 days after the second AZD1222 dose. This receptor chain uses TRBV5-1 and TRBJ1-2; the D segment cannot be called with confidence. The CDR3 loop reads CASSPAWNYGYTF. At the DNA level, the sequence is TGCGCCAGCAGCCCGGCATGGAACTATGGCTACACCTTC.